What follows are 5 T cell receptor beta chains derived from one specimen sequenced in a study of T cells in women clearing cervical HPV infection (dated by TCRdb to the late 2010s). Libraries were made using the immunoSEQ multiplex PCR assay. The clones in this table, taken by TCRdb from immuneACCESS, are in-frame only. Not every clone is retained; where verified, under half of the shortfall comes from an unresolved V gene, and the cause of the rest is unknown. The sample has about 26,000 clones on record. Roughly 10% of the sample is in the top ten clones. Sequenced material: blood buffy coat. Receptor source: a woman between 18 and 75 years old with a cervical HPV16 infection that either progressed to CIN3+ or cleared (not recorded which).

A remark on this clone: The sequence runs out 3 residues before the end of the CDR3; the remainder is reconstructed from the germline J gene. The J gene is TRBJ2-2, the V gene TRBV5-4; D possibly corresponds to TRBD2 (5 bases). Germline lookup yields CDR1 SGHNT and CDR2 YYREEE (reference sequence). The CDR3 sequence is 14 residues long. The CDR3 is CASSFRGFGSPLFF. Incomplete CDR3 DNA: TGTGCCAGCAGCTTCCGGGGATTCGGTTCACCG.

About this clone: Read data end 3 residues before the CDR3 end; the end is taken from the germline J gene. This rearrangement joins TRBV30 to TRBJ1-1; a possible D gene is TRBD1 (6 bases). V was cut by 3 bases and J by 4 bases, with 15 bases left in between. The germline CDR1 and CDR2 sequences are GTSNPN and SVGIG (reference sequence). The CDR3 runs 14 residues. CDR3 region: CAWSAPRGGTEAFF. The covered CDR3 bases are TGTGCCTGGAGCGCCCCCAGGGGTGGCACTGAA. The variable domain in full, with the rest retrieved from reference TRBV30 and TRBJ1-1, is SQTIHQWPATLVQPVGSPLSLECTVEGTSNPNLYWYRQAAGRGLQLLFYSVGIGQISSEVPQNLSASRPQDRQFILSSKKLLLSDSGFYLCAWSAPRGGTEAFFGQGTRLTVV.

In regard to this clone: The read is 3 residues too short to cover the CDR3 end, so that end is filled in from the germline J gene. V usage is TRBV19 and J usage is TRBJ1-2; D gene uncertain. The V gene's germline CDR1 is LNHDA and CDR2 SQIVND (reference sequence). This CDR3 has 11 amino acids. Between the trimmed V and J ends, which lost 0 bases and 6 bases, there was a span of 2 bases. Here the CDR3 reads CASSIDNGYTF. The covered CDR3 bases are TGTGCCAGTAGTATAGACAATGGC.

To note about this clone: The read ends 3 residues before the CDR3 terminus; that terminus is restored from the germline J gene. This chain joins TRBV18 and TRBJ2-5, with D possibly matching TRBD1 (6 bases). The V and J ends lost 1 base and 3 bases respectively, with 12 bases between them. This CDR3 region has 15 residues. The germline gives CDR1 KGHSH, CDR2 LQKENI. CDR3 DNA, as far as it was read: TGTGCCAGCTCACCACTAAGACGGACAGAAGAGACC. Amino acid sequence: CASSPLRRTEET. The entire CDR3 reads CASSPLRRTEETQYF. Drawing the rest from reference TRBV18 and TRBJ2-5, the complete variable domain is NAGVMQNPRHLVRRRGQEARLRCSPMKGHSHVYWYRQLPEEGLKFMVYLQKENIIDESGMPKERFSAEFPKEGPSILRIQQVVRGDSAAYFCASSPLRRTEETQYFGPGTRLLVL.

Comments on this clone: The read terminates 3 residues before the CDR3 end, so the remaining end is supplied by the germline J gene. The rearrangement uses TRBV7-2 and TRBJ2-3; the match to TRBD2 covers 10 bases. The CDR3 covers 15 residues. The germline CDR1 and CDR2 sequences are SGHTA and FQGNSA. The DNA read from the CDR3 is TGTGCCAGCCAGGCGGCGAGCGGGGGGGCTAAGACG. It translates to CASQAASGGAKT. The full CDR3 protein is CASQAASGGAKTQYF. Full variable domain (rest looked up from reference TRBV7-2 and TRBJ2-3): GAGVSQSPSNKVTEKGKDVELRCDPISGHTALYWYRQSLGQGLEFLIYFQGNSAPDKSGLPSDRFSAERTGGSVSTLTIQRTQQEDSAVYLCASQAASGGAKTQYFGPGTRLTVL.